The text below deals with one TCR beta chain. The data belong to a study of breast tumors, draining lymph nodes, adjacent tissues. The CDR3 runs to 13 residues. V lost 5 bases to trimming and J lost 7 bases, with 12 bases between them. Germline CDR1 DFQATT, CDR2 SNEGSKA (reference sequence). Axillary draining lymph nodes of breast cancer patients supplied the node samples. TCRdb redid the calling of the multiplex PCR reads with MiXCR, one entry per CDR3 protein. The profile shows about 180,000 distinct CDR3 sequences, 25% to 40% of them singletons. The sequence derives from a female donor with breast cancer. Some clones in this sample may be carry-over from other donors' samples. The V call is TRBV20-1, the J call TRBJ1-6; D perhaps matches TRBD1 (5 bases). The sequenced sample consisted of axillary lymph node tissue. CDR3 bases: TGCAGTGCTGGGCGGGGCAAGAATTCACCCCTCCACTTT. It codes for CSAGRGKNSPLHF.